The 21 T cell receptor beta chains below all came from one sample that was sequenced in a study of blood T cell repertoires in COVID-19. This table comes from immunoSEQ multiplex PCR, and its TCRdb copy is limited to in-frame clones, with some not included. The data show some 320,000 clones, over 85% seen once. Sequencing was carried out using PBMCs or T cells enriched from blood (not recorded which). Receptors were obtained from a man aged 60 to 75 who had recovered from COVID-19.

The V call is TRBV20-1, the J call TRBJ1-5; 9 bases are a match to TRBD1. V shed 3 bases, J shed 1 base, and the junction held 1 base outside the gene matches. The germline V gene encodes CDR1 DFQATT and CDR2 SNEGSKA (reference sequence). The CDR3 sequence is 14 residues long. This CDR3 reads CSASGTGSNQPQHF. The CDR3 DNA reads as TGCAGTGCTAGTGGGACAGGGAGCAATCAGCCCCAGCATTTT.

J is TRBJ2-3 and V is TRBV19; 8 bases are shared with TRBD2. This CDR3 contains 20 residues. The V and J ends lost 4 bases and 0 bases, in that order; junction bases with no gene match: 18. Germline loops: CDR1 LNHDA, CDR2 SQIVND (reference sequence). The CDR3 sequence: CASSRRPGRSGGPSTDTQYF. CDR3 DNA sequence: TGTGCCAGTAGTAGGAGACCGGGACGAAGCGGGGGCCCAAGCACAGATACGCAGTATTTT.

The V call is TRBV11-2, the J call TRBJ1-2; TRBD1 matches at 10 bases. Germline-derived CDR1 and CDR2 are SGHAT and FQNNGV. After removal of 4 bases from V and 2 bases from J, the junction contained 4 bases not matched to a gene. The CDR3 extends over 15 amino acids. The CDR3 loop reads CASSSPGQGNYGYTF. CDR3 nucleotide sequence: TGTGCCAGCAGCTCCCCGGGACAGGGGAACTATGGCTACACCTTC.

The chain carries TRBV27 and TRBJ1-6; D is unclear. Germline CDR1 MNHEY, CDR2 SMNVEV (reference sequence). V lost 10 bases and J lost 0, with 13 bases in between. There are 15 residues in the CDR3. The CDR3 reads CANPINSSYNSPLHF. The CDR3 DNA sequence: TGTGCCAATCCGATCAACAGCTCCTATAATTCACCCCTCCACTTT.

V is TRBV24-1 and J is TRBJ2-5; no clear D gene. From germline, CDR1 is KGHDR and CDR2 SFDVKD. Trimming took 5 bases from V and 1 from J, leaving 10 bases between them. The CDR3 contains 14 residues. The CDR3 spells CATSGTDFQETQYF. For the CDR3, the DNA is TGTGCCACCAGTGGAACAGATTTCCAAGAGACCCAGTACTTC.

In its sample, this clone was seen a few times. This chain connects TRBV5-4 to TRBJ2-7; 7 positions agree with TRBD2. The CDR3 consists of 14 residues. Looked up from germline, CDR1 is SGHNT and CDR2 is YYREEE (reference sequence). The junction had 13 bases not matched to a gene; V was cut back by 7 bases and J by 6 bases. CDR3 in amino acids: CASGPGGGASEQYF. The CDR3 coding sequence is TGTGCCAGCGGCCCGGGCGGGGGAGCAAGCGAGCAGTACTTC.

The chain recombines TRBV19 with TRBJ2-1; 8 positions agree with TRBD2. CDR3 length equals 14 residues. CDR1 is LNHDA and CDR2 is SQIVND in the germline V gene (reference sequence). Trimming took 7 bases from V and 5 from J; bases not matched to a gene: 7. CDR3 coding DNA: TGTGCCAGTACCACTAGCGGACAAAACAATGAGCAGTTCTTC. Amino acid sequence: CASTTSGQNNEQFF.

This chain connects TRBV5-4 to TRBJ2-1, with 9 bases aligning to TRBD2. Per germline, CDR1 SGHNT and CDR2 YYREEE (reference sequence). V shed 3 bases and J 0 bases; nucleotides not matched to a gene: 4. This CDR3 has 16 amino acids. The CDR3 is CASSSAGGYSYNEQFF. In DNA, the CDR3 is TGTGCCAGCAGCTCAGCGGGAGGTTACTCCTACAATGAGCAGTTCTTC.

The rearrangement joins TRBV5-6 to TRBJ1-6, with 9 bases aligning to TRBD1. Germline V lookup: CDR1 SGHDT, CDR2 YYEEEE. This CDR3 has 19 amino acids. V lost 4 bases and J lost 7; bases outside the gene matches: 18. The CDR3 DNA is TGTGCCAGCAGCATCCGGGACAGGGTCATTCCGACGAAAAATTCACCCCTCCACTTT. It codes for CASSIRDRVIPTKNSPLHF.

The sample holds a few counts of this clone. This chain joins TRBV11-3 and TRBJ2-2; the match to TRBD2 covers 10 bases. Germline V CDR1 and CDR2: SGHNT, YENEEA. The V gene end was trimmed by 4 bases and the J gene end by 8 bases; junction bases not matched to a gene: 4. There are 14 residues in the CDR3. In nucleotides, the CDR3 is TGTGCCAGCAGCTCGACTAGCGGGTTAGGGGAGCTGTTTTTT. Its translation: CASSSTSGLGELFF.

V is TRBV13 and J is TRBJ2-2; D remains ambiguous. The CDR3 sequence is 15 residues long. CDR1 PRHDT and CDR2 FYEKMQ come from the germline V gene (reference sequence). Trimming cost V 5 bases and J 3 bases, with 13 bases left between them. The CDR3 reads CASSRNGVHTGELFF. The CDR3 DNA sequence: TGTGCCAGCAGCCGAAATGGAGTGCACACCGGGGAGCTGTTTTTT.

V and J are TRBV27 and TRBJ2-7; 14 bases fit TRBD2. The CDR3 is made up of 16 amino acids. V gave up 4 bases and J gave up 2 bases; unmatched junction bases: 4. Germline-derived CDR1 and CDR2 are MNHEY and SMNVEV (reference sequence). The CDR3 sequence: CASSSGLAGATYEQYF. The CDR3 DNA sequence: TGTGCCAGCAGTTCGGGACTAGCGGGGGCCACCTACGAGCAGTACTTC.

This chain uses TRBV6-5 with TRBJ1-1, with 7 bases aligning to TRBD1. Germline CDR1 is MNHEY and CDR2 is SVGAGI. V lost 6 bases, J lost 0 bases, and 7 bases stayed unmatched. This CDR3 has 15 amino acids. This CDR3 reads CASRPDRSMNTEAFF. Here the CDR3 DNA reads TGTGCCAGCAGACCGGACAGGAGCATGAACACTGAAGCTTTCTTT.

The CDR3 reads CASSEGQYTQQFF. CDR3 bases: TGTGCCAGCAGTGAAGGACAGTACACTCAGCAGTTCTTC. The chain combines TRBV2 with TRBJ2-1; the D gene is possibly TRBD1 (5 bases). Trimming cost V 1 base and J 11 bases, with 12 bases left between them. This CDR3 has 13 residues. CDR1 and CDR2 from the germline V gene are SNHLY and FYNNEI.

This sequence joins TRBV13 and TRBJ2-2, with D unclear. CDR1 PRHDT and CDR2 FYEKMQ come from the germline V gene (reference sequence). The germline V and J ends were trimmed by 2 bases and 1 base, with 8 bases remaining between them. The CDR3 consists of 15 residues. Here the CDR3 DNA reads TGTGCCAGCAGCTTAACGGAGTGGAACACCGGGGAGCTGTTTTTT. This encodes CASSLTEWNTGELFF.

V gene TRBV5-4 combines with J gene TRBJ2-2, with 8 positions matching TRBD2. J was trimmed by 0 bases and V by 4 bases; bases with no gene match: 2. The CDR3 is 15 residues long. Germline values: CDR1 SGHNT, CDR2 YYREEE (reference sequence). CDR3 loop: CASSPSGPNTGELFF. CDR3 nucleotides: TGTGCCAGCAGCCCTAGCGGGCCGAACACCGGGGAGCTGTTTTTT.

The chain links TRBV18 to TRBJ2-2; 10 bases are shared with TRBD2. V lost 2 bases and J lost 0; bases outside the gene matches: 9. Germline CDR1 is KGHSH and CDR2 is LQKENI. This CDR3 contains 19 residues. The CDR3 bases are TGTGCCAGCTCACCAAGATCCCTAGCGGGAGCACCGAACACCGGGGAGCTGTTTTTT. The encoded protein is CASSPRSLAGAPNTGELFF. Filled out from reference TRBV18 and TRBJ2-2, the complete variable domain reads NAGVMQNPRHLVRRRGQEARLRCSPMKGHSHVYWYRQLPEEGLKFMVYLQKENIIDESGMPKERFSAEFPKEGPSILRIQQVVRGDSAAYFCASSPRSLAGAPNTGELFFGEGSRLTVL.

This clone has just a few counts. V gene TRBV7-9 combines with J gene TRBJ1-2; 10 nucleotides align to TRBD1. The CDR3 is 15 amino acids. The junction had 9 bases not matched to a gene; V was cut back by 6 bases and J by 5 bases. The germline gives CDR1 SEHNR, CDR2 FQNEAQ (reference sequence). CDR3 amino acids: CASSGSGTGVYGYTF. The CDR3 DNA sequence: TGTGCCAGCAGTGGCTCCGGGACAGGGGTTTATGGCTACACCTTC.

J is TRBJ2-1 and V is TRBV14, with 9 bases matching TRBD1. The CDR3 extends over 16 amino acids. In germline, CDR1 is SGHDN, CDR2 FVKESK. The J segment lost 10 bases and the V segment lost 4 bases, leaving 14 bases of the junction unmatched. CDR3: CASSPLPGQGLREQFF. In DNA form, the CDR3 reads TGTGCCAGCAGCCCTCTCCCGGGACAGGGACTTCGGGAGCAGTTCTTC.

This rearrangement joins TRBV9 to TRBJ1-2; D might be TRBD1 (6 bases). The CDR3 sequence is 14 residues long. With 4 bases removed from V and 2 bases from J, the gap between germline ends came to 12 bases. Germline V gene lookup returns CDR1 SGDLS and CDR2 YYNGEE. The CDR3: CASSPGQTNYGYTF. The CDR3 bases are TGTGCCAGCAGCCCAGGACAGACGAACTATGGCTACACCTTC.

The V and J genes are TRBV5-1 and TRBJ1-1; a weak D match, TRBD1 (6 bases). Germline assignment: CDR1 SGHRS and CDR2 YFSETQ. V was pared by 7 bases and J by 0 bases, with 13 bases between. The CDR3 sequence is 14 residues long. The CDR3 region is CASSRQALNTEAFF. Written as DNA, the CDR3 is TGCGCCAGCTCTAGACAGGCCTTGAACACTGAAGCTTTCTTT.